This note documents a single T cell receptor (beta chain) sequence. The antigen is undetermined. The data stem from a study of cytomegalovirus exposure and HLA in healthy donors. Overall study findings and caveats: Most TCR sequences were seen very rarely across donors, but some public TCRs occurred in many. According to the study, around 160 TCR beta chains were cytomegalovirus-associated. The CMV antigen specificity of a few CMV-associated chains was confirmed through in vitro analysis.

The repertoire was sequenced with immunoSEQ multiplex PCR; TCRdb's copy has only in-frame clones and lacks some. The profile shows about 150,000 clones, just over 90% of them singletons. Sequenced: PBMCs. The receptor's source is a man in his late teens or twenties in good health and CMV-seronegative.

CDR3 sequence reads: CASSPQGVEQFF. The CDR3 coding sequence is TGTGCCAGCTCACCACAAGGGGTTGAGCAGTTCTTC. The chain recombines TRBV18 with TRBJ2-1; D is perhaps TRBD1 (5 bases). V was clipped by 1 base and J by 9 bases, with 7 bases between them. Germline V gives CDR1 KGHSH, CDR2 LQKENI. The CDR3 extends over 12 amino acids. Supplemented by reference TRBV18 and TRBJ2-1, the full variable domain reads NAGVMQNPRHLVRRRGQEARLRCSPMKGHSHVYWYRQLPEEGLKFMVYLQKENIIDESGMPKERFSAEFPKEGPSILRIQQVVRGDSAAYFCASSPQGVEQFFGPGTRLTVL.